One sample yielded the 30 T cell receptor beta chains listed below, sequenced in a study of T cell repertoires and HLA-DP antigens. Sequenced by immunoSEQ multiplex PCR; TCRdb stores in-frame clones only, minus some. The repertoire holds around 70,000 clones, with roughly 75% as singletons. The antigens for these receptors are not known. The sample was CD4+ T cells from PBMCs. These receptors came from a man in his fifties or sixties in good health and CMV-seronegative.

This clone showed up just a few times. The CDR3 DNA is TGCAGCGTCAAGGACAGGGTCCAAGAGACCCAGTACTTC. Translated: CSVKDRVQETQYF. The rearrangement uses TRBV29-1 and TRBJ2-5; the match to TRBD1 covers 8 bases. Germline V lookup: CDR1 SQVTM, CDR2 ANQGSEA. The V segment lost 6 bases and the J segment 1 base; nucleotides outside the gene matches: 4. The CDR3 loop spans 13 amino acids. Combining the CDR3 with reference TRBV29-1 and TRBJ2-5 gives the whole variable domain SAVISQKPSRDICQRGTSLTIQCQVDSQVTMMFWYRQQPGQSLTLIATANQGSEATYESGFVIDKFPISRPNLTFSTLTVSNMSPEDSSIYLCSVKDRVQETQYFGPGTRLLVL.

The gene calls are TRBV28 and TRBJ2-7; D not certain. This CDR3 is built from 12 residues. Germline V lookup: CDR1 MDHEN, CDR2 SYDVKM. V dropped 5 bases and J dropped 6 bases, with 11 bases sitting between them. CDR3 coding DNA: TGTGCCAGCAGTCCCCTCGTGTCCGAGCAGTACTTC. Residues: CASSPLVSEQYF.

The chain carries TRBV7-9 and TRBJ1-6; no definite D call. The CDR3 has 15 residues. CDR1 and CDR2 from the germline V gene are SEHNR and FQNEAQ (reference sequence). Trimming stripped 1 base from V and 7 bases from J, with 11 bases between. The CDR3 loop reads CASSLESRGNSPLHF. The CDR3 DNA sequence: TGTGCCAGCAGCTTAGAGAGTCGAGGGAATTCACCCCTCCACTTT.

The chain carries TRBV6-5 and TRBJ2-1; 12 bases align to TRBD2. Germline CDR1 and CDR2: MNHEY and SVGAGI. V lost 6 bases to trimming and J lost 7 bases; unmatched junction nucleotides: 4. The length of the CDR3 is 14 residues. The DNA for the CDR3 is TGTGCCAGCAGGGGACTAGCGGGTGGGAATGAGCAGTTCTTC. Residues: CASRGLAGGNEQFF.

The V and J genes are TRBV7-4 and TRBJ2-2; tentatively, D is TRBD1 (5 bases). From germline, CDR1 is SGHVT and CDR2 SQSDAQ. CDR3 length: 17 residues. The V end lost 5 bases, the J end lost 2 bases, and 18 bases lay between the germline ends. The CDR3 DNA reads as TGTGCCAGCAGCCCGCCTGGGGCGACCCTTAACACCGGGGAGCTGTTTTTT. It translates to CASSPPGATLNTGELFF.

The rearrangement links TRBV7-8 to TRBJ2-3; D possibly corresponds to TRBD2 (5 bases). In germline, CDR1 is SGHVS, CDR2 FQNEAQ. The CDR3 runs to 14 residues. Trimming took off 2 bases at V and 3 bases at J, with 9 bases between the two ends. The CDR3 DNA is TGTGCCAGCAGCTTAAGTCGGGGTACAGATACGCAGTATTTT. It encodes CASSLSRGTDTQYF.

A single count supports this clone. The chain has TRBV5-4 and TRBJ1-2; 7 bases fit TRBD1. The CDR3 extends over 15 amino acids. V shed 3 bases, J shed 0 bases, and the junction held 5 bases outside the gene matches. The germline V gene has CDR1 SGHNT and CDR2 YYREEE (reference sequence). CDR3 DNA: TGTGCCAGCAGCTGGGGAACAGGGGCTAACTATGGCTACACCTTC. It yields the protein CASSWGTGANYGYTF.

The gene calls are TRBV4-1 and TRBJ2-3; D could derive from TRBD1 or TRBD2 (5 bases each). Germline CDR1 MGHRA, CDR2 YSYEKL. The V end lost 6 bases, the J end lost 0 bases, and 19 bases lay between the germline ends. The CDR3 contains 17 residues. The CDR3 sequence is CASSSRGEGASTDTQYF. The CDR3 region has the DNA TGCGCCAGCAGTTCAAGAGGGGAAGGTGCAAGCACAGATACGCAGTATTTT.

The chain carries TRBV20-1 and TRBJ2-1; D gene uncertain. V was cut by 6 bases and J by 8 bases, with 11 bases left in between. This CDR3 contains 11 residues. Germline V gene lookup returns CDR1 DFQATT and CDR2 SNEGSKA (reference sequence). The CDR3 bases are TGCAGTGCCATTCTAGGTCATGAGCAGTTCTTC. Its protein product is CSAILGHEQFF.

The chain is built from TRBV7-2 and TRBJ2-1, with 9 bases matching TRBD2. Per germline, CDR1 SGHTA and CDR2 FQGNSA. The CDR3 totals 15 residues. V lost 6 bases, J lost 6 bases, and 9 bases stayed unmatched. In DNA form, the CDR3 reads TGTGCCAGCAGTTTCACTAGCGGGCTTGGCAATGAGCAGTTCTTC. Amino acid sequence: CASSFTSGLGNEQFF.

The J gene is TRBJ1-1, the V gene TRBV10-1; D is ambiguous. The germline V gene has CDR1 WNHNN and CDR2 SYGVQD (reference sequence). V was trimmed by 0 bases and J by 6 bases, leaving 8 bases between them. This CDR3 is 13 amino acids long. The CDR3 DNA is TGCGCCAGCAGTGAGTCGGGAGGCGCTGAAGCTTTCTTT. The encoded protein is CASSESGGAEAFF.

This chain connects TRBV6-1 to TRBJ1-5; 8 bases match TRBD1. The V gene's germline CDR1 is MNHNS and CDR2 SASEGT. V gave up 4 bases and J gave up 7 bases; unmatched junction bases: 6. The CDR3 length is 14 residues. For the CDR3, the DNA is TGTGCCAGCAGTGTTGACAGGGGAGGACAGCCCCAGCATTTT. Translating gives CASSVDRGGQPQHF.

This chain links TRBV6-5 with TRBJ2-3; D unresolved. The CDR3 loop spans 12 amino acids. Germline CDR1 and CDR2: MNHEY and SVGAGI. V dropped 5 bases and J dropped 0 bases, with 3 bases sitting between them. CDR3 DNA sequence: TGTGCCAGCAGTCCCAGCACAGATACGCAGTATTTT. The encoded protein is CASSPSTDTQYF.

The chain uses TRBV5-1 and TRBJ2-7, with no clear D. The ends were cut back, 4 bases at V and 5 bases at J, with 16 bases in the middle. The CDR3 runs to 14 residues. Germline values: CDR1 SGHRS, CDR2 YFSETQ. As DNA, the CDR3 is TGCGCCAGCAGCCGACCCGACCTCGACGACGAGCAGTACTTC. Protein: CASSRPDLDDEQYF.

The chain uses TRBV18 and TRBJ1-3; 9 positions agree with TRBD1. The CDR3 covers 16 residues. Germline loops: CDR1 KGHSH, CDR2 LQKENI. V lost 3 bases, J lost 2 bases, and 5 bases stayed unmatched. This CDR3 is CASSPSGQGAGNTIYF. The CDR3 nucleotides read TGTGCCAGCTCACCCTCGGGACAGGGCGCTGGAAACACCATATATTTT.

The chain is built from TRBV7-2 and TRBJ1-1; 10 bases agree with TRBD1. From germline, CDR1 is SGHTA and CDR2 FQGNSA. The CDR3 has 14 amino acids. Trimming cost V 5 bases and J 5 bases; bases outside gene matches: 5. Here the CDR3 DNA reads TGTGCCAGCAGCCAAGGGACAGGGGATACTGAAGCTTTCTTT. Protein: CASSQGTGDTEAFF.

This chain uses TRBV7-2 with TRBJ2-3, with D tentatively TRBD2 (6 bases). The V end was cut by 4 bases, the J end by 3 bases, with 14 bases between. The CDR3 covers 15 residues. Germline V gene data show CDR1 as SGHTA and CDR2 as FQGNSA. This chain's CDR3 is CASSSTGVRTDTQYF. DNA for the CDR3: TGTGCCAGCAGCTCAACGGGGGTTAGGACAGATACGCAGTATTTT. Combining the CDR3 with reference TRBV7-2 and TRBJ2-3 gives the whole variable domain GAGVSQSPSNKVTEKGKDVELRCDPISGHTALYWYRQSLGQGLEFLIYFQGNSAPDKSGLPSDRFSAERTGGSVSTLTIQRTQQEDSAVYLCASSSTGVRTDTQYFGPGTRLTVL.

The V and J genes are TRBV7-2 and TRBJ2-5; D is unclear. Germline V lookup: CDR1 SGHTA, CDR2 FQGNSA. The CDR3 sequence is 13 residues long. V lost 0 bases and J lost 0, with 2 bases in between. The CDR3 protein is CASSLAHQETQYF. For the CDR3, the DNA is TGTGCCAGCAGCTTAGCTCACCAAGAGACCCAGTACTTC.

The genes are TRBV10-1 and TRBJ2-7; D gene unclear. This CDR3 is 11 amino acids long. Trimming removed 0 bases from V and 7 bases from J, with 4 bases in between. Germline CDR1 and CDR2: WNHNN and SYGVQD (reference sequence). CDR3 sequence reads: CASSESREQYV. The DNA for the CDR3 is TGCGCCAGCAGTGAGTCGCGTGAGCAGTACGTC.

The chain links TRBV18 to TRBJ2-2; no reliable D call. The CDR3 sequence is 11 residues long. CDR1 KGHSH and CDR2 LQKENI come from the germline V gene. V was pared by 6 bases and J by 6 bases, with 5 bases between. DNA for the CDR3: TGTGCCAGCTCGCGAGCCGGGGAGCTGTTTTTT. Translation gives CASSRAGELFF.

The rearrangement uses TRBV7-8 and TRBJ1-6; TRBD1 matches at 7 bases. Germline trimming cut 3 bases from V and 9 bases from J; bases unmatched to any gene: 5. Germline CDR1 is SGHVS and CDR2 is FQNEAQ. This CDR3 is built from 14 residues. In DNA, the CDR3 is TGTGCCAGCAGCTTTGACAGGGTTAGTTCACCCCTCCACTTT. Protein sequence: CASSFDRVSSPLHF. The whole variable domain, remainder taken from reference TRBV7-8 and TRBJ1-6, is GAGVSQSPRYKVAKRGQDVALRCDPISGHVSLFWYQQALGQGPEFLTYFQNEAQLDKSGLPSDRFFAERPEGSVSTLKIQRTQQEDSAVYLCASSFDRVSSPLHFGNGTRLTVT.

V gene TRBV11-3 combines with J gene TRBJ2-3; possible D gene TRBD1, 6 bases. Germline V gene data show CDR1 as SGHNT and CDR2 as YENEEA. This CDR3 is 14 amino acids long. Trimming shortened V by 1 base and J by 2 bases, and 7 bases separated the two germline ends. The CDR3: CASSLGGPTDTQYF. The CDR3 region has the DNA TGTGCCAGCAGCTTAGGGGGGCCCACAGATACGCAGTATTTT. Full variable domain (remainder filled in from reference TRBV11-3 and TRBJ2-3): EAGVVQSPRYKIIEKKQPVAFWCNPISGHNTLYWYLQNLGQGPELLIRYENEEAVDDSQLPKDRFSAERLKGVDSTLKIQPAELGDSAVYLCASSLGGPTDTQYFGPGTRLTVL.

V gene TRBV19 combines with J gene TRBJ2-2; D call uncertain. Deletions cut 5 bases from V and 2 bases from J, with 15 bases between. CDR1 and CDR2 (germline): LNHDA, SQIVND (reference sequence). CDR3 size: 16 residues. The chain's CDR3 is CASSQFVAYNTGELFF. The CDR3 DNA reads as TGTGCCAGTAGTCAGTTTGTGGCCTATAACACCGGGGAGCTGTTTTTT.

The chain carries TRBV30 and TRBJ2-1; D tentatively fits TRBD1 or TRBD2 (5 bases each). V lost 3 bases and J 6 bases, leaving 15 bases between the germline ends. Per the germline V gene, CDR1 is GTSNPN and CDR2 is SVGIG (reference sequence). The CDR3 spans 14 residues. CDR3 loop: CAWSAGTEVNEQFF. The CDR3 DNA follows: TGTGCCTGGAGCGCCGGGACGGAGGTCAATGAGCAGTTCTTC. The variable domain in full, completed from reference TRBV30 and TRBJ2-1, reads SQTIHQWPATLVQPVGSPLSLECTVEGTSNPNLYWYRQAAGRGLQLLFYSVGIGQISSEVPQNLSASRPQDRQFILSSKKLLLSDSGFYLCAWSAGTEVNEQFFGPGTRLTVL.

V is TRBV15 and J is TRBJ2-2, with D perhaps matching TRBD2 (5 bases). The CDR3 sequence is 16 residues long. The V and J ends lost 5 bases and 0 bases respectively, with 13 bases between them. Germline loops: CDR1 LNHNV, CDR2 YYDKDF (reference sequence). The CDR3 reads CATSPPSGANTGELFF. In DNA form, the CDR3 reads TGTGCCACCAGCCCCCCCAGCGGAGCGAACACCGGGGAGCTGTTTTTT.

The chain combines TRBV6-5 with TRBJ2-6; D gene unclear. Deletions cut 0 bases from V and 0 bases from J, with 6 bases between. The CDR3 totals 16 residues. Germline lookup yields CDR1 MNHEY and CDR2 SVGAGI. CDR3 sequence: CASSYSTSSGANVLTF. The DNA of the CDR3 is TGTGCCAGCAGTTACTCAACTTCCTCTGGGGCCAACGTCCTGACTTTC.

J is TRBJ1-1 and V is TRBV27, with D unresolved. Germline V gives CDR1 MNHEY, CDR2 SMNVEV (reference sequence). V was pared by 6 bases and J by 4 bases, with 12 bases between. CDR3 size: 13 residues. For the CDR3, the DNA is TGTGCCAGCAGCTTTTACCGTGGCACTGAAGCTTTCTTT. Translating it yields CASSFYRGTEAFF.

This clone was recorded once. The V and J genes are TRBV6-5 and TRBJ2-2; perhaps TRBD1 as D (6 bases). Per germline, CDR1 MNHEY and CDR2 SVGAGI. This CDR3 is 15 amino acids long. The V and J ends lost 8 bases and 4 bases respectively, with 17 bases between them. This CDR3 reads CASRYGTSITGELFF. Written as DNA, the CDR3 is TGTGCCAGCCGCTACGGGACATCCATCACCGGGGAGCTGTTTTTT.

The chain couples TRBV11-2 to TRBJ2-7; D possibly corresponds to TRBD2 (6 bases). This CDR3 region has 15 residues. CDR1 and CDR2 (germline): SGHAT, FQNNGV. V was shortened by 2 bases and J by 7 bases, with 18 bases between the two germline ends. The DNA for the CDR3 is TGTGCCAGCAGCTTATTGGCGGGGACCCCATTGGAGCAGTACGTC. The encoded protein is CASSLLAGTPLEQYV.

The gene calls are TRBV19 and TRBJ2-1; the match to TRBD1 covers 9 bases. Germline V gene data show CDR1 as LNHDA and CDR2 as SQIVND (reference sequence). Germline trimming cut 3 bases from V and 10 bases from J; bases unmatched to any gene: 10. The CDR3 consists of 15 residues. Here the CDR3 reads CASSISGTGKGEQFF. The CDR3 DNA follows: TGTGCCAGTAGTATCTCAGGGACAGGGAAGGGGGAGCAGTTCTTC.